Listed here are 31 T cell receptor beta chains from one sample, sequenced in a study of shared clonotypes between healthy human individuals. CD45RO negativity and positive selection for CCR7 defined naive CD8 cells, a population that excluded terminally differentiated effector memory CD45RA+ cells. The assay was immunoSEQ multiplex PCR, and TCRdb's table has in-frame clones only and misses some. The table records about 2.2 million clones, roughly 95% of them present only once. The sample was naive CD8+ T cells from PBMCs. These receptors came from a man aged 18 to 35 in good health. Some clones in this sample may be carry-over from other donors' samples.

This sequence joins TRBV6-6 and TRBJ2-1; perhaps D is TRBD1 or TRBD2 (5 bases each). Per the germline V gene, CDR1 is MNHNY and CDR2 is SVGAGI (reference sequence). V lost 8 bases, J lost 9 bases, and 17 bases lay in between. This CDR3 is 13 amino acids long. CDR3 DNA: TGTGCCAGCGGGGACGGAGAACTTCCTGAGCAGTTCTTC. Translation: CASGDGELPEQFF.

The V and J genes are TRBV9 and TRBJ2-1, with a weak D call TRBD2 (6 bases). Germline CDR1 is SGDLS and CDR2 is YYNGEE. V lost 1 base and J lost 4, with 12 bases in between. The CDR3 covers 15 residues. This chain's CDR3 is CASSVSGRQYNEQFF. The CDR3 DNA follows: TGTGCCAGCAGCGTAAGTGGGAGGCAGTACAATGAGCAGTTCTTC.

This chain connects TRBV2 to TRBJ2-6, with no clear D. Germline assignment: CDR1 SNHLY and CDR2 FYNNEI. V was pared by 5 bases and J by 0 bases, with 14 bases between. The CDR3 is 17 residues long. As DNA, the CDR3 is TGTGCCAGCAGTTACCGACAAACTTTCTCTGGGGCCAACGTCCTGACTTTC. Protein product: CASSYRQTFSGANVLTF.

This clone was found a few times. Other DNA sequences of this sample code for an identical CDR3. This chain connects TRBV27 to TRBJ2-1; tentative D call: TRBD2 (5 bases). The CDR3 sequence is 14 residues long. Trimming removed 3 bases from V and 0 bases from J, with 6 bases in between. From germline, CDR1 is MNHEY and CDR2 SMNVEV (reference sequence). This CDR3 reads CASSFGSSYNEQFF. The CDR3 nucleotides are TGTGCCAGCAGTTTTGGGAGCTCCTACAATGAGCAGTTCTTC.

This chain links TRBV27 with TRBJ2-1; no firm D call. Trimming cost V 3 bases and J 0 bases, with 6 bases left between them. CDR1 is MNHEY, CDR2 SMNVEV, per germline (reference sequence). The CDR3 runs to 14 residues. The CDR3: CASSFKSSYNEQFF. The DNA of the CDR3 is TGTGCCAGCAGTTTTAAGAGCTCCTACAATGAGCAGTTCTTC.

The CDR3 is CASSLARGGVRNTEAFF. Here the CDR3 DNA reads TGTGCCAGCAGCTTGGCTAGAGGGGGCGTCAGGAACACTGAAGCTTTCTTT. The chain is built from TRBV5-6 and TRBJ1-1; 7 bases fit TRBD1. The CDR3 runs to 17 residues. Trimming removed 0 bases from V and 1 base from J; junction bases left unmatched: 9. The V gene's germline CDR1 is SGHDT and CDR2 YYEEEE.

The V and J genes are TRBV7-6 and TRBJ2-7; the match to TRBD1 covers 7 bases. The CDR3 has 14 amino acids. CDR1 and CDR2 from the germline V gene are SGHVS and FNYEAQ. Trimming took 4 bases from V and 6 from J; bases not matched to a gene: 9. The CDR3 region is CASSYTTGLFEQYF. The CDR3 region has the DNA TGTGCCAGCAGCTATACGACAGGGCTCTTCGAGCAGTACTTC.

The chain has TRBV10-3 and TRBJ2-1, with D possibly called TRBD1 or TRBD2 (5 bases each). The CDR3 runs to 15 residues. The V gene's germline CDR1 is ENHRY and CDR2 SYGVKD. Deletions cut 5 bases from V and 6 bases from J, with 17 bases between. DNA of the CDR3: TGTGCCATCAGTAATGGCAGGGAGCAGGGCAATGAGCAGTTCTTC. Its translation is CAISNGREQGNEQFF.

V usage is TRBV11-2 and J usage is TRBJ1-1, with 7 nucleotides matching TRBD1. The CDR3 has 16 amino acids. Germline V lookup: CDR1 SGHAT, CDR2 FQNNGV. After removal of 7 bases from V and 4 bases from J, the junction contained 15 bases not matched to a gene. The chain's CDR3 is CASTLSRTGLLTEAFF. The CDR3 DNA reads TGTGCCAGCACCCTCTCTAGGACAGGTTTGCTCACTGAAGCTTTCTTT.

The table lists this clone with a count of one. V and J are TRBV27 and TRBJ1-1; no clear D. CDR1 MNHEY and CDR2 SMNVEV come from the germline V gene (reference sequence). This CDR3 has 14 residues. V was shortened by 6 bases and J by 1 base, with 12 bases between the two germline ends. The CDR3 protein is CASSPGSGNTEAFF. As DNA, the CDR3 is TGTGCCAGCAGCCCCGGGTCGGGGAACACTGAAGCTTTCTTT.

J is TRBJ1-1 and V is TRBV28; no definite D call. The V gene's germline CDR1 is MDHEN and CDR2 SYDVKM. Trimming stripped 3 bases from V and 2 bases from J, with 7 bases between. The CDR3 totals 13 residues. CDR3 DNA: TGTGCCAGCAGTTTGACGTTTAACACTGAAGCTTTCTTT. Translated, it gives CASSLTFNTEAFF.

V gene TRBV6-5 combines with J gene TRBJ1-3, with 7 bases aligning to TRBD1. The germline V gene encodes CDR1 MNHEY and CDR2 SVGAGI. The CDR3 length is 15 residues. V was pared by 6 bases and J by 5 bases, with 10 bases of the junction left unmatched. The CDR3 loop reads CASSLVKGARNTIYF. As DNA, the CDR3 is TGTGCCAGCAGCCTAGTGAAGGGGGCTCGAAACACCATATATTTT.

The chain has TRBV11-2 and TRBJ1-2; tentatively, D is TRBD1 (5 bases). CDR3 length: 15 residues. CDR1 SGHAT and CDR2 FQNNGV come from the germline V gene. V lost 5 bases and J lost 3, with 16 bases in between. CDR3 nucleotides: TGTGCCAGCAGCCCCTCCCAGGGAGGGCACTATGGCTACACCTTC. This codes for CASSPSQGGHYGYTF.

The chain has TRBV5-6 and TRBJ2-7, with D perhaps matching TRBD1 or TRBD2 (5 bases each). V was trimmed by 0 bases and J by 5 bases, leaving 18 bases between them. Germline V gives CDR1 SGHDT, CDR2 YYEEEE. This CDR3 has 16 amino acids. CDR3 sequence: CASSLGHTEGLNEQYF. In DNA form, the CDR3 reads TGTGCCAGCAGCTTGGGCCACACAGAGGGGCTGAACGAGCAGTACTTC.

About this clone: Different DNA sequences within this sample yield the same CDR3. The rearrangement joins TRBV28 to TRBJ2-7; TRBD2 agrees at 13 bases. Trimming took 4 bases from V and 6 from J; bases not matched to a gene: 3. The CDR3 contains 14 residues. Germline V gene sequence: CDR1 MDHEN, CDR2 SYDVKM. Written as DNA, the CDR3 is TGTGCCAGCAGTTCCAGACTAGCGGGAGGCGAGCAGTACTTC. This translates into CASSSRLAGGEQYF.

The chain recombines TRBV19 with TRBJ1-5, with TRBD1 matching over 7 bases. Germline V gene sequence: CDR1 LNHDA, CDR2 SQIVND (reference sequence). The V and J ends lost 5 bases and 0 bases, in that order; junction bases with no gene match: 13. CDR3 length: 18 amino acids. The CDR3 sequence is CASSADDRAYDSNQPQHF. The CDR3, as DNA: TGTGCCAGTAGTGCAGATGACAGGGCGTATGATAGCAATCAGCCCCAGCATTTT.

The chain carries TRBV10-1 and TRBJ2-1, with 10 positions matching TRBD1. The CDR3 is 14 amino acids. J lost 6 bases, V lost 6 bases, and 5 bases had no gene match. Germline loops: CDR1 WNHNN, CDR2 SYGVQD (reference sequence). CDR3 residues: CASSTRDRGNEQFF. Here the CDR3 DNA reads TGCGCCAGCAGCACAAGGGACAGGGGCAATGAGCAGTTCTTC.

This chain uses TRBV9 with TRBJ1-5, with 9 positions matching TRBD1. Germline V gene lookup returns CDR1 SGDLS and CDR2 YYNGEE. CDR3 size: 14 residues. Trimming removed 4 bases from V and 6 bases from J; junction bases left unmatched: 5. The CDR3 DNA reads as TGTGCCAGCAGCTCGGGACAGGGAGGTCAGCCCCAGCATTTT. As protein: CASSSGQGGQPQHF.

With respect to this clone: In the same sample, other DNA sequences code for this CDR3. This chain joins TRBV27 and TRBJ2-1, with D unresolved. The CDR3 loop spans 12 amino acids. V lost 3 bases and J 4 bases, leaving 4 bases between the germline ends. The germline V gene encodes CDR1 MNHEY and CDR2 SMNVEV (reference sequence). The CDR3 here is CASSLGYNEQFF. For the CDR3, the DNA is TGTGCCAGCAGTTTGGGATACAATGAGCAGTTCTTC.

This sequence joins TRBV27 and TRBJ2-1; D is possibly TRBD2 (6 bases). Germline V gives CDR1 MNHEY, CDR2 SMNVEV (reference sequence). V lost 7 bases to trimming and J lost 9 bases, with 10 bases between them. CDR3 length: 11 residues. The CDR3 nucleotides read TGTGCCAGCATGGGAGGACTTGAGCAGTTCTTC. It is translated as CASMGGLEQFF.

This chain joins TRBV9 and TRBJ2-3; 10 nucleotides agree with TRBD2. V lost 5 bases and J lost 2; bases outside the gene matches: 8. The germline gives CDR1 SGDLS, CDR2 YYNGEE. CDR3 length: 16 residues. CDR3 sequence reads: CASSQGLAGVTDTQYF. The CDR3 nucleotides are TGTGCCAGCAGTCAGGGGCTAGCGGGAGTCACAGATACGCAGTATTTT. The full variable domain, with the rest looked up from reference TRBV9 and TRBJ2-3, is DSGVTQTPKHLITATGQRVTLRCSPRSGDLSVYWYQQSLDQGLQFLIQYYNGEERAKGNILERFSAQQFPDLHSELNLSSLELGDSALYFCASSQGLAGVTDTQYFGPGTRLTVL.

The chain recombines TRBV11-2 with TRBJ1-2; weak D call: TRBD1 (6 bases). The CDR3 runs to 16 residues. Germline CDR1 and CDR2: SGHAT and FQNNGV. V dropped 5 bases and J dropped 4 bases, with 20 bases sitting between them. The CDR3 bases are TGTGCCAGCAGCCACACACACCCCCTGGACAGCTATGGCTACACCTTC. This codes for CASSHTHPLDSYGYTF.

The CDR3 loop reads CASGGGTSYEQYF. CDR3 nucleotide sequence: TGTGCCAGCGGGGGTGGGACATCCTACGAGCAGTACTTC. The genes are TRBV11-2 and TRBJ2-7, with D perhaps matching TRBD1 (6 bases). CDR1 is SGHAT, CDR2 FQNNGV, per germline. The CDR3 sequence is 13 residues long. V was shortened by 8 bases and J by 1 base, with 12 bases between the two germline ends.

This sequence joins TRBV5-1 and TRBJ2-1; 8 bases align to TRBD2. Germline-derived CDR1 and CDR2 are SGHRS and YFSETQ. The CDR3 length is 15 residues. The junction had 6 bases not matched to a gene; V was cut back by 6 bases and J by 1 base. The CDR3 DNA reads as TGCGCCAGCACCTGGGGCGGGGGGTCCTACAATGAGCAGTTCTTC. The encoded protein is CASTWGGGSYNEQFF.

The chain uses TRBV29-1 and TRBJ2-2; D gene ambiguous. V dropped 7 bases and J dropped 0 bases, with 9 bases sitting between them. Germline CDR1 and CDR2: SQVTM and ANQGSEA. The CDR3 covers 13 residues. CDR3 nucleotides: TGCAGCGGTATTCACTCGAACACCGGGGAGCTGTTTTTT. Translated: CSGIHSNTGELFF.

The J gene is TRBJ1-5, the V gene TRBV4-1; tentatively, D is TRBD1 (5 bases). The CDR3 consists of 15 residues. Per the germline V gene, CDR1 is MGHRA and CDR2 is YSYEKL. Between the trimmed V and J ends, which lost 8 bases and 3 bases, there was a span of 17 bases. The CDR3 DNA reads TGCGCCAGCTCTTCAATTGGGGGACCCAATCAGCCCCAGCATTTT. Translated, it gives CASSSIGGPNQPQHF.

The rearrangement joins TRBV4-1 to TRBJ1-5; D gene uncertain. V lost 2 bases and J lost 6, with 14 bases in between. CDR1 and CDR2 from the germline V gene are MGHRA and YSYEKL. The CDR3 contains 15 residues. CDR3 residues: CASSQTHPPGQPQHF. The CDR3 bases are TGCGCCAGCAGCCAAACACACCCGCCGGGTCAGCCCCAGCATTTT.

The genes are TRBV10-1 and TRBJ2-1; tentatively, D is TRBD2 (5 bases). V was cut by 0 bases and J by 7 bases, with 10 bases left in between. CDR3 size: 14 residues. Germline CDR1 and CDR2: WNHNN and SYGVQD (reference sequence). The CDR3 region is CASSESMGRNEQFF. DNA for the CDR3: TGCGCCAGCAGTGAGTCAATGGGGAGAAATGAGCAGTTCTTC.

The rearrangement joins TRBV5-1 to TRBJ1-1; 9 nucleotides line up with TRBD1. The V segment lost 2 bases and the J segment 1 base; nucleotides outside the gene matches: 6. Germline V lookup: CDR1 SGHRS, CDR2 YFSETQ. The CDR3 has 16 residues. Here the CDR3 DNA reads TGCGCCAGCAGCTTCAGGTTACAGGGGGCGAACACTGAAGCTTTCTTT. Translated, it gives CASSFRLQGANTEAFF.

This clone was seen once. The CDR3 DNA sequence: TGTGCCAGCAGCTCCCGGGACAGCCAACAAGAGACCCAGTACTTC. Its translation: CASSSRDSQQETQYF. The chain joins TRBV11-2 to TRBJ2-5; 7 positions agree with TRBD1. CDR1 and CDR2 (germline): SGHAT, FQNNGV. The CDR3 is made up of 15 amino acids. Unmatched junction bases numbered 7, after V lost 4 bases and J lost 2 bases.

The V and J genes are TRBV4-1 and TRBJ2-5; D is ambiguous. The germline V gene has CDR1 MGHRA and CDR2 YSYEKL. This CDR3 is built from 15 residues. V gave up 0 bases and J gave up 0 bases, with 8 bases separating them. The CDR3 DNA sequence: TGCGCCAGCAGCCAAGAAGTCGTTTACCAAGAGACCCAGTACTTC. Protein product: CASSQEVVYQETQYF.